The 3 T cell receptor beta chains listed next were all sequenced from one sample in a study of blood T cell repertoires in COVID-19. Sequenced by immunoSEQ multiplex PCR; TCRdb stores in-frame clones only, minus some. Among around 85,000 clones, 90% were seen once, and the ten largest hold about 4.3%. The specimen sequenced was peripheral blood. Source of these receptors: a woman aged 80 or over with active or convalescent COVID-19.

This clone came up once. This chain joins TRBV6-4 and TRBJ1-1, with a possible D match to TRBD1 (6 bases). The germline V and J ends were trimmed by 6 bases and 8 bases, with 19 bases remaining between them. The CDR3 runs 14 residues. Per the germline V gene, CDR1 is MRHNA and CDR2 is SNTAGT. CDR3 nucleotides: TGTGCCAGCAGAGTTGAACAGGGTCTTGGCGAAGCTTTCTTT. It is translated as CASRVEQGLGEAFF.

V gene TRBV7-2 combines with J gene TRBJ1-2; TRBD1 might be the D (6 bases). The CDR3 extends over 15 amino acids. Germline lookup yields CDR1 SGHTA and CDR2 FQGNSA. The V and J ends lost 0 bases and 6 bases respectively, with 14 bases between them. Written as DNA, the CDR3 is TGTGCCAGCAGCTTAGCGCGAGGGACAACAAATGGCTACACCTTC. Translating it yields CASSLARGTTNGYTF.

This clone was recorded a few times. The gene calls are TRBV4-1 and TRBJ1-1; D is possibly TRBD1 (6 bases). Deletions cut 4 bases from V and 3 bases from J, with 15 bases between. CDR3 length: 15 residues. CDR1 and CDR2 (germline): MGHRA, YSYEKL. For the CDR3, the DNA is TGCGCCAGCAGCCTTACAGGGACCCCCGACACTGAAGCTTTCTTT. Protein sequence: CASSLTGTPDTEAFF.